This T cell receptor (beta chain) was obtained from a study of blood T cell repertoires in COVID-19. Study-level background: Samples representing acute and convalescent COVID-19 were sourced from the United States, Italy and Spain. The cDNA or gDNA used as material had been derived from T cells, B-cell-depleted T cells, or PBMCs.

TCRdb's copy holds only in-frame clones and misses some; the assay was immunoSEQ multiplex PCR. The sample has around 190,000 clones; more than 80% are singletons. Germline V CDR1 and CDR2: MGHRA, YSYEKL. Unmatched junction bases numbered 6, after V lost 3 bases and J lost 1 base. CDR3 length equals 17 residues. Source material: peripheral blood. The receptor was isolated from a woman in her sixties or seventies with acute or convalescent COVID-19. The chain has TRBV4-1 and TRBJ2-5; TRBD2 matches 12 bases. CDR3: CASSQLGLAGLQETQYF. In DNA, the CDR3 is TGCGCCAGCAGCCAGCTGGGACTAGCGGGTCTCCAAGAGACCCAGTACTTC.